The clone carrying this TCR beta chain came up once. The antigen is undetermined. The method was immunoSEQ multiplex PCR; TCRdb's version includes in-frame clones alone and lacks a portion of them. This repertoire shows 400,000 or so clones, about 96% found once; its top ten account for 0.25% to 0.35%. There are 15 residues in the CDR3. In germline, CDR1 is PRHDT, CDR2 FYEKMQ (reference sequence). Trimming removed 1 base at V and 5 bases at J, with 13 bases between. These data belong to a study of shared clonotypes between healthy human individuals. Notes on the study in general: An expected dependence of interdonor clonotype sharing on sequencing depth was noted. Compared with memory subsets, naive subsets generally had larger estimated richness.

Sequenced: memory CD8+ T cells sorted from blood. Subset denoted: CD45RO+ cells pooled with CCR7-negative TemRA cells. The source is a man between 25 and 39 years old in good health. This chain links TRBV13 with TRBJ2-3; D ambiguous. The CDR3 spells CASSLDYLAVDTQYF. CDR3 sequence (DNA): TGTGCCAGCAGCTTAGACTACCTCGCCGTAGATACGCAGTATTTT.